This T cell receptor (beta chain) was sequenced for a study of fetal regulatory T cell absence and autoimmunity. Study context: IPEX patients had exocrine pancreas autoimmunity without clinical diabetes. Overall study findings and caveats: Pancreas TCRs were oligoclonally enriched versus cord blood, some clones over 80-fold. The oligoclonal enrichment was interpreted as supporting antigen-driven pancreatic autoimmunity before birth in IPEX syndrome.

In the case of this clone: Its antigen is not known.

This was a survey-level run. The assay was immunoSEQ multiplex PCR, and TCRdb's table has in-frame clones only and misses some. In the table there are 95,000 or so clones, about three quarters of which are singletons. CDR1 and CDR2 from the germline V gene are SGHNT and YYREEE (reference sequence). The CDR3 extends over 17 amino acids. After removal of 4 bases from V and 3 bases from J, the junction contained 9 bases not matched to a gene. The origin of this receptor is a male donor with IPEX syndrome. Material: pancreas tissue. The rearrangement links TRBV5-4 to TRBJ2-6, with TRBD1 matching 8 bases. The CDR3 DNA reads as TGTGCCAGCAGCACAAGGACAGGGTTAGGTGGGGCCAACGTCCTGACTTTC. Translated: CASSTRTGLGGANVLTF.